Sequencing of this TCR beta chain was carried out in a study of cytomegalovirus exposure and HLA in healthy donors. J gave up 7 bases and V 2 bases, and 13 bases lay outside the gene matches. This CDR3 is built from 16 residues. CDR1 and CDR2 from the germline V gene are SGHTA and FQGNSA. The PCR contained 60 Vbeta and 13 Jbeta primers. Here immunoSEQ multiplex PCR was the method, and the copy in TCRdb shows in-frame clones only, minus some. The sample lists roughly 70,000 clones, around 70% occurring once. The V gene is TRBV7-2, the J gene TRBJ1-2, with 7 positions matching TRBD1. Source material: PBMCs. The clonotype originates from a human donor in good health. This CDR3 is CASSLNPAGGVGGYTF. The DNA for the CDR3 is TGTGCCAGCAGCTTAAATCCGGCAGGGGGAGTGGGTGGCTACACCTTC.